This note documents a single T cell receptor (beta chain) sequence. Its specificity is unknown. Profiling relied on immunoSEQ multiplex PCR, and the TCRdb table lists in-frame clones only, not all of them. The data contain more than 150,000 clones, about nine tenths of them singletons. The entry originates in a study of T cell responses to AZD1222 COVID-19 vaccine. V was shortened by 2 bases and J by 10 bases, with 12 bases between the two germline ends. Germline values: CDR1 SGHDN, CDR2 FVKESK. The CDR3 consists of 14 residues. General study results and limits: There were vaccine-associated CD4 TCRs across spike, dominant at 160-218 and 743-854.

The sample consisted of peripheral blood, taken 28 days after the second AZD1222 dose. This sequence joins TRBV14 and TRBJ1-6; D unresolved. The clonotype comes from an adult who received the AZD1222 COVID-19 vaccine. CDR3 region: CASSQPQAWSPLHF. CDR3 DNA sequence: TGTGCCAGCAGCCAACCGCAGGCATGGTCACCCCTCCACTTT. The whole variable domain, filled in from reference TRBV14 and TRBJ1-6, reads EAGVTQFPSHSVIEKGQTVTLRCDPISGHDNLYWYRRVMGKEIKFLLHFVKESKQDESGMPNNRFLAERTGGTYSTLKVQPAELEDSGVYFCASSQPQAWSPLHFGNGTRLTVT.